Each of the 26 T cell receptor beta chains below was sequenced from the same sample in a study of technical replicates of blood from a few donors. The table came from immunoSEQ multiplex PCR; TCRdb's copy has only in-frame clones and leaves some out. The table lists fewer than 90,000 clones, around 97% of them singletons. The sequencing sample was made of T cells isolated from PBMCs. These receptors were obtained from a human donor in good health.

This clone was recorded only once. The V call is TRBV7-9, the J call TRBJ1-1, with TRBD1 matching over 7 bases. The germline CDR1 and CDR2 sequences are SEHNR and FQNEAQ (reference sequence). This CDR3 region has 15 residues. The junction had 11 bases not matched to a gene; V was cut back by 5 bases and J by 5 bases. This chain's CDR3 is CASSLTGEEGTEAFF. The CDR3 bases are TGTGCCAGCAGCCTAACAGGGGAGGAGGGGACTGAAGCTTTCTTT. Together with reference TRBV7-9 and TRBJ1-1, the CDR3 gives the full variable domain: DTGVSQNPRHKITKRGQNVTFRCDPISEHNRLYWYRQTLGQGPEFLTYFQNEAQLEKSRLLSDRFSAERPKGSFSTLEIQRTEQGDSAMYLCASSLTGEEGTEAFFGQGTRLTVV.

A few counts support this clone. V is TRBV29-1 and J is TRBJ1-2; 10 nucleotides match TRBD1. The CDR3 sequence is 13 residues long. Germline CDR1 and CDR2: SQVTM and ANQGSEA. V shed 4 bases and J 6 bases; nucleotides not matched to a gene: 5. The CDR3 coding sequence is TGCAGCGTTGCTGACAGGGGGCAACATGGCTACACCTTC. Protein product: CSVADRGQHGYTF.

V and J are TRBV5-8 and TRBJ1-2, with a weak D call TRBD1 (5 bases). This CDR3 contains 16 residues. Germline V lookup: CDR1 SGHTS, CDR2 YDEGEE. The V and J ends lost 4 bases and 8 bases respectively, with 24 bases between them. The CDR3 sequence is CASSRRDRGLMGGYTF. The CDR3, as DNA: TGTGCCAGCAGCCGGCGGGACCGGGGCCTAATGGGCGGCTACACCTTC. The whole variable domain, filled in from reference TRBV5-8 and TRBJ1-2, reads EAGVTQSPTHLIKTRGQQATLRCSPISGHTSVYWYQQALGLGLQFLLWYDEGEERNRGNFPPRFSGRQFPNYSSELNVNALELEDSALYLCASSRRDRGLMGGYTFGSGTRLTVV.

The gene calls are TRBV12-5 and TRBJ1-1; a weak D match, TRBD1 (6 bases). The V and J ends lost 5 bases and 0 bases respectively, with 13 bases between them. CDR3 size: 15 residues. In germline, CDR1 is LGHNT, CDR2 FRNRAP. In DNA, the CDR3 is TGTGCTAGTGGTCCACCATACAGGGTGAACACTGAAGCTTTCTTT. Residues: CASGPPYRVNTEAFF.

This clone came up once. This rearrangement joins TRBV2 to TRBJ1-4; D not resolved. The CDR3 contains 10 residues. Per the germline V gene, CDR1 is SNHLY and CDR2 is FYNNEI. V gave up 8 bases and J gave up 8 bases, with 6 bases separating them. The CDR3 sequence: CASGQEKLFF. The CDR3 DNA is TGTGCCAGCGGTCAGGAAAAACTGTTTTTT.

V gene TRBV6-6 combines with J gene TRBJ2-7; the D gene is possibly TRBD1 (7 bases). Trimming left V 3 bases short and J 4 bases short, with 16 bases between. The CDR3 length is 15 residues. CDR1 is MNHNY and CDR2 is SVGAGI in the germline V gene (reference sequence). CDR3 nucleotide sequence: TGTGCCAGCAGTTATTATCCGACAGGGACTTACGAGCAGTACTTC. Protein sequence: CASSYYPTGTYEQYF.

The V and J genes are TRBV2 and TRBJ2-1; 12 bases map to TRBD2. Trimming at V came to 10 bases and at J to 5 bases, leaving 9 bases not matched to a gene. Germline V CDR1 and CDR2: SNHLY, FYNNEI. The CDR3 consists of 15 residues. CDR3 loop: CATRGLAGTDNEQFF. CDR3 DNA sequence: TGTGCCACCCGAGGACTAGCGGGGACCGACAATGAGCAGTTCTTC.

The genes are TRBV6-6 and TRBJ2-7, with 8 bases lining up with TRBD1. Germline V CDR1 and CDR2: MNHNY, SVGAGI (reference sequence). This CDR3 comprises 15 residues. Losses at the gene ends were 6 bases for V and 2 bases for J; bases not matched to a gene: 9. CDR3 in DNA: TGTGCCAGCAGATCCCGACAGGGGAATACCTACGAGCAGTACTTC. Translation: CASRSRQGNTYEQYF.

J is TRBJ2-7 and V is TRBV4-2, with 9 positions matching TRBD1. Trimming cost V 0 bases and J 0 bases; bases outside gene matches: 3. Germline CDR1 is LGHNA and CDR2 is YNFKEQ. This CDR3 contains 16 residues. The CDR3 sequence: CASSQDGQGSSYEQYF. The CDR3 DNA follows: TGTGCCAGCAGCCAAGACGGACAGGGGAGCTCCTACGAGCAGTACTTC.

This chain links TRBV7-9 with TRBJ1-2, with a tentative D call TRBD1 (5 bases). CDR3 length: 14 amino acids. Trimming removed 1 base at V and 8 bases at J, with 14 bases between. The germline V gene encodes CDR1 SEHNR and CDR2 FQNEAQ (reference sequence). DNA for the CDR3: TGTGCCAGCAGCTTAGAATTAGGGGCGCAAGGCTACACCTTC. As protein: CASSLELGAQGYTF. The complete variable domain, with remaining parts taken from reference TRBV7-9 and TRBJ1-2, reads DTGVSQNPRHKITKRGQNVTFRCDPISEHNRLYWYRQTLGQGPEFLTYFQNEAQLEKSRLLSDRFSAERPKGSFSTLEIQRTEQGDSAMYLCASSLELGAQGYTFGSGTRLTVV.

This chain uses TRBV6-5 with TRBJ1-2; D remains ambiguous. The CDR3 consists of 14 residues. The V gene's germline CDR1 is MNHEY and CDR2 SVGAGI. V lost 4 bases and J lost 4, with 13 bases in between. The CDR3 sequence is CASSFAITGYGYTF. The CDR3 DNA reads TGTGCCAGCAGTTTCGCGATAACGGGCTATGGCTACACCTTC.

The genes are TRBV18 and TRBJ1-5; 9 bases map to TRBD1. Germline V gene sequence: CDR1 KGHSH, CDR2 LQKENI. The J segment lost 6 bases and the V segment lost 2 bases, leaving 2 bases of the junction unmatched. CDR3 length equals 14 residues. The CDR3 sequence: CASSPAQGAQPQHF. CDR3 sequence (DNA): TGTGCCAGCTCACCAGCACAGGGGGCTCAGCCCCAGCATTTT. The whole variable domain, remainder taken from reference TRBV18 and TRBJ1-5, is NAGVMQNPRHLVRRRGQEARLRCSPMKGHSHVYWYRQLPEEGLKFMVYLQKENIIDESGMPKERFSAEFPKEGPSILRIQQVVRGDSAAYFCASSPAQGAQPQHFGDGTRLSIL.

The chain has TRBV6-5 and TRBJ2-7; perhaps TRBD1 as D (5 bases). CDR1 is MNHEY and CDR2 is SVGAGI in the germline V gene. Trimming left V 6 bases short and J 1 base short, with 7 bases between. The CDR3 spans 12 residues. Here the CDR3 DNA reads TGTGCCAGCAGGACAGTTTCCTACGAGCAGTACTTC. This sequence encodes CASRTVSYEQYF.

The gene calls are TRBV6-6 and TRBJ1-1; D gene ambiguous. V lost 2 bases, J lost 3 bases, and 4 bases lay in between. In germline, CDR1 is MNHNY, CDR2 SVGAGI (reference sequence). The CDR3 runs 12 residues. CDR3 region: CASSYTDTEAFF. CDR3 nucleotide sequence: TGTGCCAGCAGTTACACGGACACTGAAGCTTTCTTT.

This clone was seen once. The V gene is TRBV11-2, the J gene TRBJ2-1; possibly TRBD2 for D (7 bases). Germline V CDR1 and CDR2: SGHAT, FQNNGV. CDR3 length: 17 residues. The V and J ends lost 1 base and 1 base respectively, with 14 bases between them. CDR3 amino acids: CASSLVGGAGSYNEQFF. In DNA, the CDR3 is TGTGCCAGCAGCTTAGTTGGGGGGGCCGGTTCCTACAATGAGCAGTTCTTC.

CDR3 protein: CTSKTQYF. The CDR3 coding sequence is TGTACGAGTAAGACCCAGTACTTC. This rearrangement joins TRBV2 to TRBJ2-5, with D uncertain. The germline CDR1 and CDR2 sequences are SNHLY and FYNNEI. The CDR3 covers 8 residues. Looking up the rest from reference TRBV2 and TRBJ2-5 gives the full variable domain: EPEVTQTPSHQVTQMGQEVILRCVPISNHLYFYWYRQILGQKVEFLVSFYNNEISEKSEIFDDQFSVERPDGSNFTLKIRSTKLEDSAMYFCTSKTQYFGPGTRLLVL.

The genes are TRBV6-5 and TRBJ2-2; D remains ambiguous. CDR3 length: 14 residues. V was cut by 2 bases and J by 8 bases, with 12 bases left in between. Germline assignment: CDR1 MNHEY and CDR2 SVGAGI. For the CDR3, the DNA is TGTGCCAGCAGTTACCGTGGGCCGACGGGGGAGCTGTTTTTT. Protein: CASSYRGPTGELFF.

The CDR3 nucleotides are TGTGCCAGCAGCGTTTCGGGACAGGGGGCGTACGAGCAGTACTTC. As protein: CASSVSGQGAYEQYF. The gene calls are TRBV7-9 and TRBJ2-7, with 12 bases lining up with TRBD1. The CDR3 is made up of 15 amino acids. V lost 5 bases to trimming and J lost 4 bases; unmatched junction nucleotides: 6. CDR1 SEHNR and CDR2 FQNEAQ come from the germline V gene (reference sequence).

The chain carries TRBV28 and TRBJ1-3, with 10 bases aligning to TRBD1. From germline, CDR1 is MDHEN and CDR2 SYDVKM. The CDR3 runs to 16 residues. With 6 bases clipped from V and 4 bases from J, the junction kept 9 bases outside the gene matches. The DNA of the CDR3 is TGTGCCAGCAGACCGAGACAGGGGGCAACGGGAAACACCATATATTTT. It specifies CASRPRQGATGNTIYF.

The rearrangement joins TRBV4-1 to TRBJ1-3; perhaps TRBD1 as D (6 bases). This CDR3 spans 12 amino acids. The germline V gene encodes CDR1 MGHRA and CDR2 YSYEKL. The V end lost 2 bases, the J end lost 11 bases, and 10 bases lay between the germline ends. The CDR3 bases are TGCGCCAGCAGCCAACACCAGGGGTCCATATATTTT. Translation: CASSQHQGSIYF.

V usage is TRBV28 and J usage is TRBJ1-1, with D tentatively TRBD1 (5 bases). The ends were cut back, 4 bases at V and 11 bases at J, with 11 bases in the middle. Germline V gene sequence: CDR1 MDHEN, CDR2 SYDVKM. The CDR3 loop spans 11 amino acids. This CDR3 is CASSYQGRAFF. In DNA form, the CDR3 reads TGTGCCAGCAGTTATCAGGGTCGGGCTTTCTTT.

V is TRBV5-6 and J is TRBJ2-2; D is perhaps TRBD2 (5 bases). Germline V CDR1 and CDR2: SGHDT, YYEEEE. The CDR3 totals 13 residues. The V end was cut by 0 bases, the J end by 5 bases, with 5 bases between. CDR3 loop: CASSLGGTGELFF. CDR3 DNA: TGTGCCAGCAGCTTGGGAGGGACCGGGGAGCTGTTTTTT.

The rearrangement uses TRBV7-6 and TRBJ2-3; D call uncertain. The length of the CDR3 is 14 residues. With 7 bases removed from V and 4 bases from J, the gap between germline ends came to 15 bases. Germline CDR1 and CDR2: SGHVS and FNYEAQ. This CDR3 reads CASMASLGSDTQYF. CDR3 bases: TGTGCCAGCATGGCTAGTTTGGGTTCAGATACGCAGTATTTT.

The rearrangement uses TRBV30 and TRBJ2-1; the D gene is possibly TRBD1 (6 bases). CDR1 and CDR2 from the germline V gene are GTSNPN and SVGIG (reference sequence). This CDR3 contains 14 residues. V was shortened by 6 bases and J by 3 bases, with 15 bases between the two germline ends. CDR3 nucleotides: TGTGCCTGCGCAGGAGACAGGAACTACAATGAGCAGTTCTTC. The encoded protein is CACAGDRNYNEQFF.

CDR3 sequence (DNA): TGTGCCAGCAGACCTACAGGGGTGAGCACAGATACGCAGTATTTT. Translation gives CASRPTGVSTDTQYF. The chain uses TRBV7-9 and TRBJ2-3; 7 bases agree with TRBD1. Unmatched junction bases numbered 6, after V lost 6 bases and J lost 0 bases. The CDR3 spans 15 residues. Germline lookup yields CDR1 SEHNR and CDR2 FQNEAQ (reference sequence).

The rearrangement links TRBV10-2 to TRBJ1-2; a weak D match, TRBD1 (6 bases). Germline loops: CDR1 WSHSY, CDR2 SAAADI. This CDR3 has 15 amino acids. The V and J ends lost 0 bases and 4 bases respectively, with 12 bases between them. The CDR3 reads CASSESRGRGYGYTF. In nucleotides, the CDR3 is TGCGCCAGCAGTGAGTCCAGGGGTCGGGGCTATGGCTACACCTTC.